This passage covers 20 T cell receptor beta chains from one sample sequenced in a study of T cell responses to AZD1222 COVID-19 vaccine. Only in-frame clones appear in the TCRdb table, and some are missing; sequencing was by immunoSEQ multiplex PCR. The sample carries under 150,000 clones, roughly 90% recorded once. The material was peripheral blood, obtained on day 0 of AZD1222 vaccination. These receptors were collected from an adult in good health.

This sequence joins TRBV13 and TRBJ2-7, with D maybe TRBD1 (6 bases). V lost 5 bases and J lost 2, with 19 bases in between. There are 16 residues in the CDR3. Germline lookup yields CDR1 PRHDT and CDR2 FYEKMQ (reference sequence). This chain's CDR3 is CASSAGTLERAYEQYF. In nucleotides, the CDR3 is TGTGCCAGCAGCGCTGGGACACTAGAAAGGGCCTACGAGCAGTACTTC. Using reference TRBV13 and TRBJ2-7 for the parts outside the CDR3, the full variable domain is AAGVIQSPRHLIKEKRETATLKCYPIPRHDTVYWYQQGPGQDPQFLISFYEKMQSDKGSIPDRFSAQQFSDYHSELNMSSLELGDSALYFCASSAGTLERAYEQYFGPGTRLTVT.

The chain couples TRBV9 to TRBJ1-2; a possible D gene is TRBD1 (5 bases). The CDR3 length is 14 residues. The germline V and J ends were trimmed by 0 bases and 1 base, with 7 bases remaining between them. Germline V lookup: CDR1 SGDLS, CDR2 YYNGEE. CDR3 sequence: CASSVGGVNYGYTF. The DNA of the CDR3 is TGTGCCAGCAGCGTAGGAGGGGTTAACTATGGCTACACCTTC.

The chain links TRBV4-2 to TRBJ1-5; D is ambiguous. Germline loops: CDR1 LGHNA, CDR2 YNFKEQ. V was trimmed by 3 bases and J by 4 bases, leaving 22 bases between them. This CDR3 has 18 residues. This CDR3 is CASSHRPPGIEGNQPQHF. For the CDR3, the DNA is TGTGCCAGCAGCCATCGCCCTCCGGGGATCGAGGGAAATCAGCCCCAGCATTTT.

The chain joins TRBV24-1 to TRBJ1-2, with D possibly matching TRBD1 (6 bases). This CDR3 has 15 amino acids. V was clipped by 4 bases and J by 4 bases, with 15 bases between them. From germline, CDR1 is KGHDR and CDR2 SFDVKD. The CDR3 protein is CATSDPAGEPYGYTF. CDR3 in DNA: TGTGCCACCAGTGACCCCGCAGGGGAACCCTATGGCTACACCTTC.

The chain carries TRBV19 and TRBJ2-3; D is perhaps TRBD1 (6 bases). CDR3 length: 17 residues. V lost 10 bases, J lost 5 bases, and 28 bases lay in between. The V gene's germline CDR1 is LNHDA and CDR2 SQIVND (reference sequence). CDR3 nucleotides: TGTGCCACTTCGCCAGGACCTTCCAGAACCAGGGGAGATACGCAGTATTTT. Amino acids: CATSPGPSRTRGDTQYF.

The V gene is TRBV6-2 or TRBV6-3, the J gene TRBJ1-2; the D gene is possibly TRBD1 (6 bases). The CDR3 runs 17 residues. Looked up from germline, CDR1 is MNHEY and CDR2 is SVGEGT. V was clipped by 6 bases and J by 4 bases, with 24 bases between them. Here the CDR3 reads CASSRRTAAERVYGYTF. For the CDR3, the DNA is TGTGCCAGCAGCCGACGGACAGCCGCCGAGAGGGTCTATGGCTACACCTTC.

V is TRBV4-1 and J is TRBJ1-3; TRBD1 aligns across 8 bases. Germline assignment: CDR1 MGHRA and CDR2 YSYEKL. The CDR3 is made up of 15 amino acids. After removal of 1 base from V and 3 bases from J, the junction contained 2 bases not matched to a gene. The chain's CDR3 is CASSQVGQGGNTIYF. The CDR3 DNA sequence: TGCGCCAGCAGCCAAGTAGGACAGGGTGGAAACACCATATATTTT.

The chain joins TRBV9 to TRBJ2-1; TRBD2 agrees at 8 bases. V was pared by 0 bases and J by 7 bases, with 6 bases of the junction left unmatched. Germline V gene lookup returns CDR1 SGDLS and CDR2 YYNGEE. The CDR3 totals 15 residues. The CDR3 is CASSVAGGPRNEQFF. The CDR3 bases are TGTGCCAGCAGCGTAGCGGGAGGGCCAAGGAATGAGCAGTTCTTC.

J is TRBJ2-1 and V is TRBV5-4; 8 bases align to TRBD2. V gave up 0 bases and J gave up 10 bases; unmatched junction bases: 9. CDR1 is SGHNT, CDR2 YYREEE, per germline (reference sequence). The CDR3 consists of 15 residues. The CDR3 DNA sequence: TGTGCCAGCAGCTTGGTAGGGACTAGGGGTGGAGAGCAGTTCTTC. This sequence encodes CASSLVGTRGGEQFF.

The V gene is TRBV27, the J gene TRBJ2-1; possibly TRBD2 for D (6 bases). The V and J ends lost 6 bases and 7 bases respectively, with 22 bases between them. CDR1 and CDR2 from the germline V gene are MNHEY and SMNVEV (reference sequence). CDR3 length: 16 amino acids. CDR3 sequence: CASSPSPGRTDNEQFF. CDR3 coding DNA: TGTGCCAGCAGCCCCTCCCCTGGGAGGACCGATAATGAGCAGTTCTTC.

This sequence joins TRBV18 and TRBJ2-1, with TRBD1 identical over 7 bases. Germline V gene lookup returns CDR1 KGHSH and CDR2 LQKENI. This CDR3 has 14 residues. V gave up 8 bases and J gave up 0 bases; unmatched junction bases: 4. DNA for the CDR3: TGTGCCAGCCGGGGACAGAGCTCCTACAATGAGCAGTTCTTC. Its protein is CASRGQSSYNEQFF. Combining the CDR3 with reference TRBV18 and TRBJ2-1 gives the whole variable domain NAGVMQNPRHLVRRRGQEARLRCSPMKGHSHVYWYRQLPEEGLKFMVYLQKENIIDESGMPKERFSAEFPKEGPSILRIQQVVRGDSAAYFCASRGQSSYNEQFFGPGTRLTVL.

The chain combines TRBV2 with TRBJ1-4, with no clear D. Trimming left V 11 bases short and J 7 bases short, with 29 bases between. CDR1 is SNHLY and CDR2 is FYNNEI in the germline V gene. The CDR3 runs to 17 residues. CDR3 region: CACVSRAVEGYGEKLFF. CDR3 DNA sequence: TGTGCCTGCGTATCCCGGGCCGTCGAAGGATATGGTGAAAAACTGTTTTTT.

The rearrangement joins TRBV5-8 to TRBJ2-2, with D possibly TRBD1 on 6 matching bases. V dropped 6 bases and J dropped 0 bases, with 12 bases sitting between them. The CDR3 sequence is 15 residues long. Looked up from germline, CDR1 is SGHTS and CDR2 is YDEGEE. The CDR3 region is CASNPRTANTGELFF. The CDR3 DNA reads TGTGCCAGCAACCCCAGGACAGCGAACACCGGGGAGCTGTTTTTT.

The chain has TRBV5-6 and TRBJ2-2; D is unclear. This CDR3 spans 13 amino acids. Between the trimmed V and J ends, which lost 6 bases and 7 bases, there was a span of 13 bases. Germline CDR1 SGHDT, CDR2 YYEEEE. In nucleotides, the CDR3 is TGTGCCAGCACCTCTACGGAAGTCGGGGAGCTGTTTTTT. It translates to CASTSTEVGELFF.

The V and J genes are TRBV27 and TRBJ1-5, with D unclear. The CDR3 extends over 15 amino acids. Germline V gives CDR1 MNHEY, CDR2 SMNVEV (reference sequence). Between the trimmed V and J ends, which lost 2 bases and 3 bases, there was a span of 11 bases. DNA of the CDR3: TGTGCCAGCAGTTTAGGGTGGCTGCCCAATCAGCCCCAGCATTTT. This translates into CASSLGWLPNQPQHF.

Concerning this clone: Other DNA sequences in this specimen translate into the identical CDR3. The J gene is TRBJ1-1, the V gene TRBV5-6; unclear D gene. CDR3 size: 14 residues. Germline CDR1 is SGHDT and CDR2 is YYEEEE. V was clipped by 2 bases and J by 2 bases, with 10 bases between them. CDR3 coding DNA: TGTGCCAGCAGCTTCTCAGGCAGCAACACTGAAGCTTTCTTT. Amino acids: CASSFSGSNTEAFF.

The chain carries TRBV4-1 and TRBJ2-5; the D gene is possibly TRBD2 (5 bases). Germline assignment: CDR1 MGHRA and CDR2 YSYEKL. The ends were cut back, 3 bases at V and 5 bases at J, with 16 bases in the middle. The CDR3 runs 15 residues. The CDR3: CASSHRIGVDETQYF. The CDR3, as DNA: TGCGCCAGCAGCCACCGAATCGGGGTAGACGAGACCCAGTACTTC.

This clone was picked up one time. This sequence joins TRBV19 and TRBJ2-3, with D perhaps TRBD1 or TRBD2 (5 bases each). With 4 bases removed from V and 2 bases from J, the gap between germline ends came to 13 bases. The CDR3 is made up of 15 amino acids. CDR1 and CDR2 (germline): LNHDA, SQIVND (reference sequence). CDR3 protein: CASSKGRSLTDTQYF. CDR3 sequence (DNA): TGTGCCAGTAGTAAGGGACGGTCCCTCACAGATACGCAGTATTTT.

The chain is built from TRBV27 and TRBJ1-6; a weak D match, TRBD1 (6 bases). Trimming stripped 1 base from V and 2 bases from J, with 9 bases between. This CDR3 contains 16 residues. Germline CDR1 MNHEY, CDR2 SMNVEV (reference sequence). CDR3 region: CASSLYREAYNSPLHF. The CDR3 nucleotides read TGTGCCAGCAGTTTATACAGGGAGGCCTATAATTCACCCCTCCACTTT.

The CDR3 sequence: CASSGTANTGELFF. In nucleotides, the CDR3 is TGTGCCAGTTCGGGGACAGCTAACACCGGGGAGCTGTTTTTT. This sequence joins TRBV19 and TRBJ2-2, with 7 bases lining up with TRBD1. Trimming removed 8 bases from V and 2 bases from J; junction bases left unmatched: 5. The CDR3 loop spans 14 amino acids. Germline V lookup: CDR1 LNHDA, CDR2 SQIVND (reference sequence).